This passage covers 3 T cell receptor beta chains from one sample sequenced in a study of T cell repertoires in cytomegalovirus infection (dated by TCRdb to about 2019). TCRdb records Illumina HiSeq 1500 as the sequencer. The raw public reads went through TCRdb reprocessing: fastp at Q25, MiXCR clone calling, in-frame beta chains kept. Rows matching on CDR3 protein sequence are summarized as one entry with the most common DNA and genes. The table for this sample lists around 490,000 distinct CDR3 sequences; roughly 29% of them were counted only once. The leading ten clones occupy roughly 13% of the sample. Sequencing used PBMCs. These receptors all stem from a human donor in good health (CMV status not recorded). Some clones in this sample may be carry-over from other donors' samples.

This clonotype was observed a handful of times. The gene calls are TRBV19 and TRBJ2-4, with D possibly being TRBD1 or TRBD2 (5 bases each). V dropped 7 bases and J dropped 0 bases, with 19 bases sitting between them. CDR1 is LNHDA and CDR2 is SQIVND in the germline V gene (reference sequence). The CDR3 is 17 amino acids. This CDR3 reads CASISSGGALAKNIQYF. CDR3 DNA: TGTGCCAGTATCTCTAGTGGGGGAGCCCTAGCCAAAAACATTCAGTACTTC.

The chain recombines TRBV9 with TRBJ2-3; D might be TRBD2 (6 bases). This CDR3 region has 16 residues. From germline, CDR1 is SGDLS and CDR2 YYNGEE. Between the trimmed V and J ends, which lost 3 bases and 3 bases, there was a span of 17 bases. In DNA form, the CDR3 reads TGTGCCAGCAGCGGAGATAGCGGATTGCAGACAGATACGCAGTATTTT. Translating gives CASSGDSGLQTDTQYF.

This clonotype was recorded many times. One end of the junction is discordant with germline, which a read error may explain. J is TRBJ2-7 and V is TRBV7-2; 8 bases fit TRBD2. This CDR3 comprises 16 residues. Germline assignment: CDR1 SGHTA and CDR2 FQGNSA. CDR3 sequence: CASSVASPGGGYEQYF. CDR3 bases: TGTGCCAGCAGCGTAGCCTCCCCCGGGGGGGGGTACGAGCAGTACTTC.